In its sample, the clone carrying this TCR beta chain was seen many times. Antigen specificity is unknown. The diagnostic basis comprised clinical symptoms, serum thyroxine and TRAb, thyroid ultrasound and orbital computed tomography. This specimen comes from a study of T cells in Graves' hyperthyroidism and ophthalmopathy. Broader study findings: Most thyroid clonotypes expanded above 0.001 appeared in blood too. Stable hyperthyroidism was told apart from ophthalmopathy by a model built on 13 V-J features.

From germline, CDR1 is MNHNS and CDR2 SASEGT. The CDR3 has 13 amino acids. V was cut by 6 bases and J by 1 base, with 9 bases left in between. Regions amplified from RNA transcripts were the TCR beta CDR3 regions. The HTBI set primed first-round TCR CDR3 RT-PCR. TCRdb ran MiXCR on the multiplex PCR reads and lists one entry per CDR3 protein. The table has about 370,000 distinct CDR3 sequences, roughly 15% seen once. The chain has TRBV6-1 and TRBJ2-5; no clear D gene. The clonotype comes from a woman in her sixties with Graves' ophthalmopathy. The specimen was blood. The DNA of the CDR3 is TGTGCCAGCAGGACGACGAGCCAAGAGACCCAGTACTTC. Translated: CASRTTSQETQYF.